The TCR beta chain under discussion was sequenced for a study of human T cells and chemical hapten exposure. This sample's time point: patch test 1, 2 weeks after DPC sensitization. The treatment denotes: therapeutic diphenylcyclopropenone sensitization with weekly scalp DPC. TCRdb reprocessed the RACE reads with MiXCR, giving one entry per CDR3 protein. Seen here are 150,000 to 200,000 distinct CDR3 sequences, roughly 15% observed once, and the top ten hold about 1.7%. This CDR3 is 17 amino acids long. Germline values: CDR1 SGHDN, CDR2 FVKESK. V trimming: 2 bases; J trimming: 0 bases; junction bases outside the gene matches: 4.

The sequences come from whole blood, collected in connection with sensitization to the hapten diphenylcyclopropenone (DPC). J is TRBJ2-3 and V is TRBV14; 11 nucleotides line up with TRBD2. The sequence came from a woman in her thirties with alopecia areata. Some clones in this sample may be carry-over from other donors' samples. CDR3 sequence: CASSQQRTSGSTDTQYF. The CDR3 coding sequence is TGTGCCAGCAGCCAACAAAGGACTAGCGGGAGCACAGATACGCAGTATTTT.